Reported below is one TCR beta chain. Per the original data handling: Reference gene primer amplification gave nucleated cell count estimates. Repertoires were generated with immunoSEQ multiplex PCR, while TCRdb's copy carries only in-frame clones and drops some. V, J and clone size are those of that table, while D and trimming were read from the DNA. This sample carries roughly 180,000 clones, approximately 85% of them seen once, and the ten largest clones take approximately 1.3%. The data belong to a study of blood T cell repertoires in COVID-19. As for the study in general: Spain, Italy and the United States supplied samples that represented acute and convalescent COVID-19. From T cells, B-cell-depleted T cells, or PBMCs came the material, which was cDNA or gDNA.

The sample comprised peripheral blood. This receptor was obtained from a man aged 55 to 70 who had recovered from COVID-19.

CDR3 loop: CASSPRDRGETQYF. CDR3 nucleotide sequence: TGTGCCAGCAGCCCCCGGGACAGGGGAGAGACCCAGTACTTC. The chain couples TRBV9 to TRBJ2-5, with TRBD1 matching 10 bases. The CDR3 has 14 amino acids. V trimming: 4 bases; J trimming: 4 bases; junction bases outside the gene matches: 4. Per germline, CDR1 SGDLS and CDR2 YYNGEE.